The 21 T cell receptor beta chains below all came from one sample that was sequenced in a study of T cell clonotyping in hematopoietic cell transplantation. Indicated time point: recipient sample about 28 days before transplant, after cytoreduction. The table came from immunoSEQ multiplex PCR; TCRdb's copy has only in-frame clones and leaves some out. There are tens of thousands of clones in the sample; roughly 80% occur only once, and about 5.3% lies in the top ten. Source: peripheral blood mononuclear cells, taken before stem cell transplant. The receptor source for this set is a man aged 55 to 70 with myelodysplastic syndrome. Some clones in this sample may be carry-over from other donors' samples.

This chain uses TRBV28 with TRBJ2-5, with 8 positions matching TRBD1. Germline V CDR1 and CDR2: MDHEN, SYDVKM. The CDR3 consists of 18 residues. The V segment lost 4 bases and the J segment 0 bases; nucleotides outside the gene matches: 13. CDR3 in amino acids: CASSSGWTGTLYQETQYF. The CDR3, as DNA: TGTGCCAGCAGTTCTGGCTGGACAGGGACCCTGTACCAAGAGACCCAGTACTTC.

The table lists this clone with a few counts. This chain joins TRBV29-1 and TRBJ2-5; 7 nucleotides agree with TRBD2. V was clipped by 5 bases and J by 6 bases; unmatched bases: 6. The CDR3 length is 12 residues. The germline V gene has CDR1 SQVTM and CDR2 ANQGSEA. CDR3 in DNA: TGCAGCGTTCTAGCGGATAGGCAGACCCAGTACTTC. This sequence encodes CSVLADRQTQYF.

The genes are TRBV5-1 and TRBJ2-4, with a possible D match to TRBD2 (5 bases). Trimming stripped 2 bases from V and 8 bases from J, with 17 bases between. CDR3 length: 15 residues. Germline V lookup: CDR1 SGHRS, CDR2 YFSETQ. The CDR3 DNA follows: TGCGCCAGCAGCTTCGGGATTGGGGAGTGGGACATTCAGTACTTC. It is translated as CASSFGIGEWDIQYF.

This rearrangement joins TRBV19 to TRBJ1-5; 7 positions match TRBD1. CDR3 length equals 14 residues. Trimming cost V 4 bases and J 4 bases; bases outside gene matches: 4. Germline CDR1 is LNHDA and CDR2 is SQIVND (reference sequence). CDR3 in amino acids: CASSSRQGNQPQHF. The CDR3, as DNA: TGTGCCAGTAGTAGTAGACAGGGAAATCAGCCCCAGCATTTT.

The J gene is TRBJ2-5, the V gene TRBV5-4; D is undetermined. The DNA end favors TRBJ2-7, so the J call may be wrong. This CDR3 has 12 amino acids. The germline gives CDR1 SGHNT, CDR2 YYREEE (reference sequence). In DNA, the CDR3 is TGTGCCAGCAGCTTAAATGAATACGAGCAGTACTTC. It translates to CASSLNEYEQYF.

The chain combines TRBV5-6 with TRBJ2-5; D gene uncertain. CDR3 length: 11 amino acids. Trimming removed 0 bases from V and 10 bases from J, with 7 bases in between. Per germline, CDR1 SGHDT and CDR2 YYEEEE. The CDR3, as DNA: TGTGCCAGCAGCTTGGGGCCGGACCAGTACTTC. This translates into CASSLGPDQYF.

This clone occurred a few times. One end of the junction is discordant with germline, which a read error may explain. The chain employs TRBV5-3 and TRBJ1-1, with a possible D match to TRBD1 (5 bases). TRBV5-3 is sorted into the ORF group, with uncertain function. The CDR3 sequence is 11 residues long. The CDR3 DNA reads as TGTGCCGGAAGGGGAGCCACTGAAGCTTTCTTT. Residues: CAGRGATEAFF.

This chain links TRBV7-2 with TRBJ2-2; the D gene is possibly TRBD1 (5 bases). With 1 base removed from V and 5 bases from J, the gap between germline ends came to 8 bases. The CDR3 is 14 amino acids. Germline V gives CDR1 SGHTA, CDR2 FQGNSA. CDR3 residues: CASSLGDRTGELFF. The DNA for the CDR3 is TGTGCCAGCAGCTTAGGAGACAGAACCGGGGAGCTGTTTTTT. Complete variable domain (other parts from reference TRBV7-2 and TRBJ2-2): GAGVSQSPSNKVTEKGKDVELRCDPISGHTALYWYRQSLGQGLEFLIYFQGNSAPDKSGLPSDRFSAERTGGSVSTLTIQRTQQEDSAVYLCASSLGDRTGELFFGEGSRLTVL.

The rearrangement uses TRBV19 and TRBJ1-2, with 7 positions matching TRBD1. The CDR3 sequence is 15 residues long. Germline CDR1 reads LNHDA; CDR2 reads SQIVND (reference sequence). V lost 5 bases and J lost 4; bases outside the gene matches: 10. The CDR3, as DNA: TGTGCCAGTAGTCCCCTGGGCAGGGGGACCTATGGCTACACCTTC. Encoded protein: CASSPLGRGTYGYTF.

The chain joins TRBV5-1 to TRBJ2-7; D is undetermined. The germline V and J ends were trimmed by 4 bases and 5 bases, with 10 bases remaining between them. This CDR3 region has 12 residues. Germline values: CDR1 SGHRS, CDR2 YFSETQ. The CDR3 spells CASSARHDEQYF. The DNA of the CDR3 is TGCGCCAGCAGCGCGCGGCACGACGAGCAGTACTTC.

CDR3 region: CASSLQDTSYEQYF. The CDR3 region has the DNA TGCGCCAGCAGCTTGCAGGACACCTCCTACGAGCAGTACTTC. The chain uses TRBV5-1 and TRBJ2-7, with a weak D call TRBD1 (5 bases). CDR1 is SGHRS, CDR2 YFSETQ, per germline. Trimming removed 1 base at V and 0 bases at J, with 8 bases between. The CDR3 length is 14 residues. Full variable domain (remainder filled in from reference TRBV5-1 and TRBJ2-7): KAGVTQTPRYLIKTRGQQVTLSCSPISGHRSVSWYQQTPGQGLQFLFEYFSETQRNKGNFPGRFSGRQFSNSRSEMNVSTLELGDSALYLCASSLQDTSYEQYFGPGTRLTVT.

The rearrangement uses TRBV9 and TRBJ2-2; perhaps D is TRBD1 or TRBD2 (6 bases each). V dropped 4 bases and J dropped 2 bases, with 15 bases sitting between them. The germline V gene encodes CDR1 SGDLS and CDR2 YYNGEE. The CDR3 covers 16 residues. CDR3 nucleotides: TGTGCCAGCAGCCCCAGGAGGGGGGCCAACACCGGGGAGCTGTTTTTT. This codes for CASSPRRGANTGELFF.

The count of this clone is one. V gene TRBV7-8 combines with J gene TRBJ1-2; maybe TRBD1 (6 bases). Trimming left V 1 base short and J 9 bases short, with 18 bases between. CDR1 and CDR2 (germline): SGHVS, FQNEAQ. CDR3 length: 15 residues. CDR3 DNA: TGTGCCAGCAGCTTAGTTGGAGCGGGCAGGGACAGCTACACCTTC. Translating gives CASSLVGAGRDSYTF.

V and J are TRBV16 and TRBJ2-5; TRBD2 aligns across 12 bases. With 4 bases clipped from V and 1 base from J, the junction kept 1 base outside the gene matches. Per the germline V gene, CDR1 is KGHSY and CDR2 is FQNENV. This CDR3 comprises 15 residues. This chain's CDR3 is CASSRLAGAQETQYF. Written as DNA, the CDR3 is TGTGCCAGCAGCCGACTAGCGGGGGCCCAAGAGACCCAGTACTTC.

V and J are TRBV7-2 and TRBJ1-4; possible D gene TRBD1, 5 bases. With 4 bases removed from V and 1 base from J, the gap between germline ends came to 16 bases. The CDR3 covers 17 residues. Germline V CDR1 and CDR2: SGHTA, FQGNSA. In nucleotides, the CDR3 is TGTGCCAGCAGCTCTGGGGGGGGGAGAAGAACTAATGAAAAACTGTTTTTT. This codes for CASSSGGGRRTNEKLFF.

This sequence joins TRBV19 and TRBJ2-1; D possibly matches TRBD1 or TRBD2 (5 bases each). The CDR3 sequence is 15 residues long. The V end was cut by 3 bases, the J end by 0 bases, with 9 bases between. In germline, CDR1 is LNHDA, CDR2 SQIVND (reference sequence). The CDR3 region has the DNA TGTGCCAGTAGTATGGGGGTCGTCTCCTACAATGAGCAGTTCTTC. Its protein product is CASSMGVVSYNEQFF.

The chain combines TRBV19 with TRBJ1-2; no clear D. The CDR3 sequence is 14 residues long. CDR1 and CDR2 from the germline V gene are LNHDA and SQIVND (reference sequence). V lost 9 bases to trimming and J lost 4 bases, with 18 bases between them. CDR3 coding DNA: TGTGCCAGCCGCGCGCCTTATACTAGCTATGGCTACACCTTC. It translates to CASRAPYTSYGYTF.

The chain links TRBV7-8 to TRBJ1-1; D gene unclear. CDR1 and CDR2 from the germline V gene are SGHVS and FQNEAQ. The CDR3 contains 13 residues. V gave up 5 bases and J gave up 4 bases, with 11 bases separating them. CDR3 loop: CASSQRRVTEAFF. The CDR3 bases are TGTGCCAGCAGCCAGAGGAGGGTCACTGAAGCTTTCTTT.

The chain carries TRBV4-3 and TRBJ1-4; D gene ambiguous. Trimming removed 0 bases from V and 8 bases from J, with 13 bases in between. The CDR3 loop spans 15 amino acids. Germline V gene sequence: CDR1 LGHNA, CDR2 YSLEER. CDR3 sequence: CASSQEALTGEKLFF. DNA of the CDR3: TGCGCCAGCAGCCAAGAGGCCCTAACGGGCGAAAAACTGTTTTTT.

Sample share makes this clone medium-sized. The rearrangement links TRBV10-3 to TRBJ1-1, with no clear D. Germline V gene sequence: CDR1 ENHRY, CDR2 SYGVKD. V was pared by 0 bases and J by 5 bases, with 10 bases between. The CDR3 has 14 amino acids. The CDR3 loop reads CAISESSRWTEAFF. Written as DNA, the CDR3 is TGTGCCATCAGTGAGTCGAGCAGGTGGACTGAAGCTTTCTTT.

The V call is TRBV19, the J call TRBJ1-5; D ambiguous. V was trimmed by 5 bases and J by 0 bases, leaving 17 bases between them. This CDR3 is 17 amino acids long. The germline CDR1 and CDR2 sequences are LNHDA and SQIVND (reference sequence). CDR3 DNA sequence: TGTGCCAGTAGTTATGCCCCTCCGGGGTTTAGCAATCAGCCCCAGCATTTT. It encodes CASSYAPPGFSNQPQHF. Full variable domain (missing parts from reference TRBV19 and TRBJ1-5): DGGITQSPKYLFRKEGQNVTLSCEQNLNHDAMYWYRQDPGQGLRLIYYSQIVNDFQKGDIAEGYSVSREKKESFPLTVTSAQKNPTAFYLCASSYAPPGFSNQPQHFGDGTRLSIL.